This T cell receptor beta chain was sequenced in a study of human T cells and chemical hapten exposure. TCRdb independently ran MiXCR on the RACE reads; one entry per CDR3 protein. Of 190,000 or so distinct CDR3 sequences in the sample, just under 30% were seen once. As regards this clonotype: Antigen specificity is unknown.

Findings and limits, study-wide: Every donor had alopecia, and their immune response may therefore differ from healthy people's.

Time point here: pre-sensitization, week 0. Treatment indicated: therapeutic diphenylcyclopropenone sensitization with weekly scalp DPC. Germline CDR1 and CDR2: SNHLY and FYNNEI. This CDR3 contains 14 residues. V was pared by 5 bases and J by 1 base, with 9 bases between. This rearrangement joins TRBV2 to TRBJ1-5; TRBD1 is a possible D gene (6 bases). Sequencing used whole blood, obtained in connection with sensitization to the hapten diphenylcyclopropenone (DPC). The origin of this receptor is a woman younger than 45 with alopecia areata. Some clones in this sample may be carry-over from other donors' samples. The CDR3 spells CASSRTVSNQPQHF. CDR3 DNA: TGTGCCAGCAGTCGGACAGTCAGCAATCAGCCCCAGCATTTT.